The 25 T cell receptor beta chains given below trace back to one sample, sequenced in a study of CD8+CD57+ T cells in acquired aplastic anemia. Genomic DNA provided the template from which TCR beta VDJ and CDR3 profiles were obtained. Using its own MiXCR run on the reads, TCRdb lists one record per CDR3 protein. The sample has 150,000 or so distinct CDR3 sequences, about 50% seen once. Flow cytometry had shown expanded CD8+CD57+ cells in the patients chosen for sequencing. The sample taken for sequencing was sorted CD4+, CD8+, or CD8+CD57+ T cells (not recorded which) from PBMCs. All receptors come from a human donor with aplastic anemia.

Comments on this clonotype: The junction departs from germline at one end; a sequencing error may be responsible. The genes are TRBV19 and TRBJ1-2, with D uncertain. This CDR3 has 14 residues. Germline loops: CDR1 LNHDA, CDR2 SQIVND (reference sequence). DNA for the CDR3: TGTGCCGGTAGCATAGGCGGAAATTCCTATGGCTACACCTTC. Its protein product is CAGSIGGNSYGYTF. Full variable domain (missing parts from reference TRBV19 and TRBJ1-2): DGGITQSPKYLFRKEGQNVTLSCEQNLNHDAMYWYRQDPGQGLRLIYYSQIVNDFQKGDIAEGYSVSREKKESFPLTVTSAQKNPTAFYLCAGSIGGNSYGYTFGSGTRLTVV.

This clonotype was counted many times. V is TRBV7-8 and J is TRBJ2-1; either TRBD1 or TRBD2 may supply D (5 bases each). CDR1 and CDR2 from the germline V gene are SGHVS and FQNEAQ. Trimming left V 8 bases short and J 9 bases short, with 20 bases between. This CDR3 is 14 amino acids long. The CDR3 reads CASFPGTGIVEQFF. DNA of the CDR3: TGTGCCAGCTTTCCTGGGACGGGGATCGTTGAGCAGTTCTTC.

The chain uses TRBV14 and TRBJ2-7; no reliable D call. V was trimmed by 0 bases and J by 0 bases, leaving 12 bases between them. CDR1 and CDR2 (germline): SGHDN, FVKESK. The CDR3 contains 16 residues. CDR3 sequence: CASSQDYGSASYEQYF. For the CDR3, the DNA is TGTGCCAGCAGCCAAGATTACGGGTCAGCCTCCTACGAGCAGTACTTC.

As DNA, the CDR3 is TGTGCCAGCAGTCCACTAGCGGGAAGCACAGATACGCAGTATTTT. This encodes CASSPLAGSTDTQYF. This chain uses TRBV2 with TRBJ2-3, with 10 bases aligning to TRBD2. CDR1 SNHLY and CDR2 FYNNEI come from the germline V gene. J lost 0 bases, V lost 5 bases, and 2 bases had no gene match. CDR3 length: 15 residues.

The CDR3 reads CATIAGGGGNTGELFF. The CDR3 DNA sequence: TGTGCCACCATAGCGGGAGGTGGGGGTAACACCGGGGAGCTGTTTTTT. This sequence joins TRBV12-3 or TRBV12-4 and TRBJ2-2, with TRBD2 matching 10 bases. This CDR3 region has 16 residues. V dropped 10 bases and J dropped 2; count of bases not matched to a gene: 10.

V is TRBV15 and J is TRBJ2-7; TRBD1 matches at 7 bases. Losses at the gene ends were 1 base for V and 3 bases for J; bases not matched to a gene: 3. The germline gives CDR1 LNHNV, CDR2 YYDKDF (reference sequence). The CDR3 consists of 14 residues. The CDR3 region has the DNA TGTGCCACCAGCAGAGGGACAGGTGTCTACGAGCAGTACTTC. Its translation: CATSRGTGVYEQYF.

The chain combines TRBV6-1 with TRBJ2-2; D is undetermined. CDR3 length: 14 residues. V gave up 3 bases and J gave up 5 bases, with 10 bases separating them. Germline V gene data show CDR1 as MNHNS and CDR2 as SASEGT. The CDR3 DNA follows: TGTGCCAGCAGTGACAGTTGGCTAACCGGGGAGCTGTTTTTT. This codes for CASSDSWLTGELFF.

The J gene is TRBJ2-1, the V gene TRBV28; D is possibly TRBD1 (5 bases). Between the trimmed V and J ends, which lost 2 bases and 10 bases, there was a span of 9 bases. The germline CDR1 and CDR2 sequences are MDHEN and SYDVKM. CDR3 length: 12 amino acids. CDR3 region: CASSLAAGEQFF. The CDR3 DNA follows: TGTGCCAGCAGTTTAGCGGCAGGGGAGCAGTTCTTC.

This clonotype was recorded many times. This CDR3 reads CASSLGPFLQSRTEAFF. CDR3 nucleotides: TGTGCCAGCAGCTTAGGGCCTTTTTTACAGTCGCGGACTGAAGCTTTCTTT. The chain is built from TRBV7-2 and TRBJ1-1, with D hard to call. The germline gives CDR1 SGHTA, CDR2 FQGNSA. CDR3 length: 17 amino acids. The ends were cut back, 1 base at V and 5 bases at J, with 20 bases in the middle. Drawing the rest from reference TRBV7-2 and TRBJ1-1, the complete variable domain is GAGVSQSPSNKVTEKGKDVELRCDPISGHTALYWYRQSLGQGLEFLIYFQGNSAPDKSGLPSDRFSAERTGGSVSTLTIQRTQQEDSAVYLCASSLGPFLQSRTEAFFGQGTRLTVV.

The V call is TRBV20-1, the J call TRBJ2-7, with TRBD1 matching over 11 bases. V lost 6 bases, J lost 4 bases, and 8 bases stayed unmatched. The CDR3 is 14 residues long. CDR1 and CDR2 (germline): DFQATT, SNEGSKA (reference sequence). The CDR3 reads CSAETRDRGYEQYF. The CDR3 DNA sequence: TGCAGTGCAGAGACCCGGGACAGGGGGTACGAGCAGTACTTC.

This clonotype was detected many times. The V and J genes are TRBV19 and TRBJ2-4; D gene uncertain. The germline gives CDR1 LNHDA, CDR2 SQIVND (reference sequence). Trimming cost V 5 bases and J 0 bases, with 11 bases left between them. The CDR3 sequence is 15 residues long. This CDR3 reads CASSLSVLAKNIQYF. CDR3 DNA: TGTGCCAGTAGTTTATCGGTCCTAGCCAAAAACATTCAGTACTTC.

This chain links TRBV9 with TRBJ1-6; D uncertain. The CDR3 is made up of 16 amino acids. CDR1 is SGDLS and CDR2 is YYNGEE in the germline V gene. Trimming removed 0 bases from V and 8 bases from J, with 15 bases in between. The CDR3 sequence: CASSVGVTGKDSPLHF. In DNA form, the CDR3 reads TGTGCCAGCAGCGTAGGGGTGACGGGGAAGGATTCACCCCTCCACTTT.

This clonotype has ten or more counts. The J gene is TRBJ1-2, the V gene TRBV6-5; perhaps TRBD1 as D (5 bases). The germline CDR1 and CDR2 sequences are MNHEY and SVGAGI. Deletions cut 2 bases from V and 1 base from J, with 11 bases between. The CDR3 has 15 amino acids. The CDR3: CASSYGSGINYGYTF. In DNA, the CDR3 is TGTGCCAGCAGTTACGGGTCAGGGATTAACTATGGCTACACCTTC.

The chain couples TRBV7-8 to TRBJ2-5, with TRBD1 identical over 10 bases. Germline assignment: CDR1 SGHVS and CDR2 FQNEAQ. V shed 5 bases, J shed 1 base, and the junction held 7 bases outside the gene matches. The CDR3 is 16 residues long. The CDR3 sequence is CASSLRTGGGQETQYF. The CDR3 nucleotides are TGTGCCAGCAGCCTTCGGACAGGGGGAGGCCAAGAGACCCAGTACTTC.

Ten or more counts support this clonotype. This chain connects TRBV11-3 to TRBJ1-1; no definite D call. The CDR3 totals 11 residues. V was cut by 2 bases and J by 8 bases, with 6 bases left in between. CDR1 and CDR2 (germline): SGHNT, YENEEA. The CDR3 DNA sequence: TGTGCCAGCAGCTTATCGCGGGAAGCTTTCTTT. It encodes CASSLSREAFF.

This sequence joins TRBV29-1 and TRBJ2-6, with TRBD1 as a possible D gene (6 bases). This CDR3 has 16 residues. V was cut by 5 bases and J by 0 bases, with 14 bases left in between. The germline V gene has CDR1 SQVTM and CDR2 ANQGSEA. CDR3 coding DNA: TGCAGCGTTACCCCTGGACAGAACTCTGGGGCCAACGTCCTGACTTTC. The encoded protein is CSVTPGQNSGANVLTF. The whole variable domain, remainder taken from reference TRBV29-1 and TRBJ2-6, is SAVISQKPSRDICQRGTSLTIQCQVDSQVTMMFWYRQQPGQSLTLIATANQGSEATYESGFVIDKFPISRPNLTFSTLTVSNMSPEDSSIYLCSVTPGQNSGANVLTFGAGSRLTVL.

This chain joins TRBV2 and TRBJ1-1, with no clear D. The CDR3 totals 11 residues. Trimming left V 3 bases short and J 11 bases short, with 10 bases between. Looked up from germline, CDR1 is SNHLY and CDR2 is FYNNEI. DNA for the CDR3: TGTGCCAGCAGTGAGGGAGGAGGGGCTTTCTTT. The encoded protein is CASSEGGGAFF.

Ten or more counts support this clonotype. The chain employs TRBV9 and TRBJ2-5, with a tentative D call TRBD1 (5 bases). The CDR3 runs 14 residues. The germline gives CDR1 SGDLS, CDR2 YYNGEE. Trimming took 1 base from V and 2 from J, leaving 9 bases between them. CDR3 sequence: CASSVQPGQETQYF. CDR3 nucleotide sequence: TGTGCCAGCAGCGTACAGCCAGGGCAAGAGACCCAGTACTTC.

The chain has TRBV9 and TRBJ2-3; D not resolved. In germline, CDR1 is SGDLS, CDR2 YYNGEE. The V end was cut by 3 bases, the J end by 3 bases, with 14 bases between. The CDR3 is 15 residues long. The DNA for the CDR3 is TGTGCCAGCAGCGGACCCTCGGCGGTAACAGATACGCAGTATTTT. Its translation is CASSGPSAVTDTQYF.

The chain is built from TRBV24-1 and TRBJ2-3, with TRBD1 matching over 10 bases. The CDR3 runs to 15 residues. The germline gives CDR1 KGHDR, CDR2 SFDVKD. J was trimmed by 2 bases and V by 4 bases; bases with no gene match: 2. In DNA form, the CDR3 reads TGTGCCACCAGTGACAGACAGGGGGCCACAGATACGCAGTATTTT. As protein: CATSDRQGATDTQYF.

This clonotype came up many times. V usage is TRBV5-1 and J usage is TRBJ2-7; TRBD2 might be the D (6 bases). This CDR3 region has 11 residues. Trimming took off 4 bases at V and 6 bases at J, with 8 bases between the two ends. The germline V gene encodes CDR1 SGHRS and CDR2 YFSETQ. CDR3 in amino acids: CASSGGVEQYF. CDR3 coding DNA: TGCGCCAGCAGCGGAGGGGTCGAGCAGTACTTC. The full variable domain, its missing parts supplied by reference TRBV5-1 and TRBJ2-7, is KAGVTQTPRYLIKTRGQQVTLSCSPISGHRSVSWYQQTPGQGLQFLFEYFSETQRNKGNFPGRFSGRQFSNSRSEMNVSTLELGDSALYLCASSGGVEQYFGPGTRLTVT.

This clonotype was counted between two and nine times. The chain carries TRBV7-2 and TRBJ2-5; D unclear. V shed 5 bases and J shed 4 bases, with 14 bases lying between them. CDR3 size: 14 residues. Germline V CDR1 and CDR2: SGHTA, FQGNSA. The CDR3 loop is CASSPESALETQYF. As DNA, the CDR3 is TGTGCCAGCAGCCCAGAGTCAGCACTAGAGACCCAGTACTTC.

This clonotype was seen many times. The chain has TRBV6-1 and TRBJ1-2, with D hard to call. The V end was cut by 6 bases, the J end by 6 bases, with 5 bases between. This CDR3 region has 10 residues. Germline V gene data show CDR1 as MNHNS and CDR2 as SASEGT. CDR3 sequence: CASRVNGYTF. Written as DNA, the CDR3 is TGTGCCAGCAGGGTGAATGGCTACACCTTC.

This chain uses TRBV13 with TRBJ1-1; D is unclear. The ends were cut back, 0 bases at V and 11 bases at J, with 10 bases in the middle. The CDR3 is 12 residues long. CDR1 PRHDT and CDR2 FYEKMQ come from the germline V gene (reference sequence). The CDR3 DNA is TGTGCCAGCAGCTTAGGCCGCACGCCGGCTTTCTTT. Translating it yields CASSLGRTPAFF.

This chain links TRBV12-3 or TRBV12-4 with TRBJ1-6; D not certain. With 7 bases removed from V and 7 bases from J, the gap between germline ends came to 11 bases. The CDR3 runs to 13 residues. CDR3 protein: CASTLQGNSPLHF. The CDR3 DNA sequence: TGTGCCAGCACGTTACAAGGGAATTCACCCCTCCACTTT.